The sequence of this T cell receptor beta chain was determined in a study of cytomegalovirus exposure and HLA in healthy donors. Study-wide results and limits: Immune exposure data for these donors was limited to CMV serostatus.

Details on this clone: The target antigen is unknown.

PCR amplification relied on 60 Vbeta primers (plus 13 Jbeta primers). Sequencing used immunoSEQ multiplex PCR; TCRdb keeps in-frame clones, though not all of them. This sample yields 150,000 to 200,000 clones, of which 70% to 85% are seen a single time; around 1.2% belongs to the top ten. This CDR3 has 14 residues. Germline CDR1 is MDHEN and CDR2 is SYDVKM. The V end lost 6 bases, the J end lost 8 bases, and 16 bases lay between the germline ends. The sample consisted of PBMCs. This receptor was taken from a girl between 2 and 10 years old in good health and CMV-seropositive. V and J are TRBV28 and TRBJ1-4; D is possibly TRBD1 (5 bases). CDR3 in amino acids: CASRGLSPFEKLFF. The CDR3 nucleotides are TGTGCCAGCAGGGGACTCAGCCCTTTCGAAAAACTGTTTTTT.